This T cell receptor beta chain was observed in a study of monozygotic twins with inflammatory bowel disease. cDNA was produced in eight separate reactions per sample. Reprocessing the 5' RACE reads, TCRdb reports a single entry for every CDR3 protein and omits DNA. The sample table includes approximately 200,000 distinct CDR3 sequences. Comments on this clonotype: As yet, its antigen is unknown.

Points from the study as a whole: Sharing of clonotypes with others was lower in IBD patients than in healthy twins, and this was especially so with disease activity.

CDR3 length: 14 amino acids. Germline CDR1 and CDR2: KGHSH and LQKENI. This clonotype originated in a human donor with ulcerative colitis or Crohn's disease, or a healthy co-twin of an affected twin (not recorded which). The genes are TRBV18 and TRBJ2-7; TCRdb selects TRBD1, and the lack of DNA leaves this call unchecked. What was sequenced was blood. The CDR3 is CASSPTTGSYEQYF.